This T cell receptor beta chain was identified during a study of T and B cells in COVID-19 patients. Background on the study: Most recovered patients had mild to moderate COVID-19 treated as outpatients.

Germline V gene sequence: CDR1 DFQATT, CDR2 SNEGSKA (reference sequence). V shed 0 bases and J shed 0 bases, with 12 bases lying between them. The CDR3 runs to 16 residues. TRB was amplified from around 230-520 ng of blood genomic DNA. BIOMED2 TRB-A/B primer pools were used in multiplex TRB PCR. TCRdb re-analysed the multiplex PCR reads in MiXCR, keeping a single row per CDR3 protein. Here the sample spans 15,000 to 20,000 distinct CDR3 sequences, over 30% being singletons. Sequencing was performed on blood. V is TRBV20-1 and J is TRBJ2-1, with D uncertain. The receptor was derived from a human donor with active COVID-19. CDR3 in amino acids: CSARDFGSLSYNEQFF. CDR3 in DNA: TGCAGTGCTAGAGATTTCGGGTCACTCTCCTACAATGAGCAGTTCTTC.